This T cell receptor beta chain appears in the sequencing data of a study of glioma-infiltrating T cells. Notes on the study in general: Gliomas, especially low-grade, showed above-expected tissue-blood divergence; non-neoplastic patients showed below. Only very few CDR3 sequences appeared in both tissue and blood.

Amplification of TCR alpha and beta CDR3 regions from RNA used iRepertoire nested multiplex PCR. Tissue mRNA or PBMC total RNA, roughly 85-450 ng, went into one-step reverse transcription and amplification. TCRdb processed the multiplex PCR reads anew with MiXCR; each CDR3 protein has one entry. The data show over 130,000 distinct CDR3 sequences, around 40% seen once. This clonotype turned up a few times. What it recognizes is unknown. The CDR3 loop spans 15 amino acids. The ends were cut back, 4 bases at V and 0 bases at J, with 10 bases in the middle. The germline V gene has CDR1 SGHTA and CDR2 FQGNSA.

The source is a human donor with low-grade glioma or glioblastoma, undergoing nonglioma brain surgery, or in good health (not recorded which). The J gene is TRBJ2-1, the V gene TRBV7-2; D assignment may be TRBD1 or TRBD2 (5 bases each). The material sequenced was glioma tissue, nonneoplastic brain tissue, or PBMCs (not recorded which). CDR3 bases: TGTGCCAGCAGCTCGACCGGGACCTCCTACAATGAGCAGTTCTTC. Its translation is CASSSTGTSYNEQFF. Drawing the rest from reference TRBV7-2 and TRBJ2-1, the complete variable domain is GAGVSQSPSNKVTEKGKDVELRCDPISGHTALYWYRQSLGQGLEFLIYFQGNSAPDKSGLPSDRFSAERTGGSVSTLTIQRTQQEDSAVYLCASSSTGTSYNEQFFGPGTRLTVL.